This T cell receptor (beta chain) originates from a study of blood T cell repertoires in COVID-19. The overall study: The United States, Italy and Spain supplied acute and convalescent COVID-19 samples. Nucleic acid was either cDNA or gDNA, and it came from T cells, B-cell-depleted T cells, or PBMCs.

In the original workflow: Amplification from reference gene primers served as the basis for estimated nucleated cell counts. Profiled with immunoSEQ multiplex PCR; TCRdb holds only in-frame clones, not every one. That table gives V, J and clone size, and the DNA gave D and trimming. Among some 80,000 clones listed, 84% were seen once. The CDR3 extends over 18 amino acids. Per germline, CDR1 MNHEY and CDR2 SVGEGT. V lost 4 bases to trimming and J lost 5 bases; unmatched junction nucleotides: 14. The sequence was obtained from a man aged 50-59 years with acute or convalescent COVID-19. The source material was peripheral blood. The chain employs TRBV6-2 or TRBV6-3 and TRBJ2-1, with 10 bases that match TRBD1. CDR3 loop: CASSSRQGAGFRDNEQFF. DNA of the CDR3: TGTGCCAGCAGTTCGAGACAGGGGGCCGGATTCCGGGACAATGAGCAGTTCTTC.